Following are 27 T cell receptor beta chains from one sample sequenced in a study of T cells after yellow fever vaccination (dated by TCRdb to between 2019 and 2020). The treatment or condition label here, explained by the study, means: live attenuated yellow fever vaccine strain. Library generation was performed with 5' RACE. The run used an Illumina HiSeq 2500. Clones were called with MiXCR by TCRdb after fastp trimmed the public reads at Q25, and only in-frame beta chains were retained. Each entry merges the rows of one CDR3 protein and shows their most common DNA and genes. This sample comprises 450,000 to 650,000 distinct CDR3 sequences, roughly 22% of them detected only once. The ten largest account for about a sixth of the sample. The sequences come from PBMCs, collected roughly 20 days after the first yellow fever vaccination. These TCRs come from a man aged 18 to 30 who received the YFV17D yellow fever vaccine.

A note on this clonotype: Lacking the conserved final phenylalanine or tryptophan, this CDR3 likely reflects a read error. The gene calls are TRBV4-2 and TRBJ1-1, with D tentatively TRBD1 (5 bases). V lost 4 bases to trimming and J lost 8 bases, with 11 bases between them. Germline CDR1 reads LGHNA; CDR2 reads YNFKEQ. The CDR3 is made up of 12 amino acids. CDR3 residues: CASSPGGYEAFL. CDR3 DNA sequence: TGTGCCAGCAGCCCTGGGGGGTACGAAGCTTTCTTA.

This clonotype was recorded a few times. V is TRBV15 and J is TRBJ1-5, with a weak D call TRBD1 (5 bases). Germline V lookup: CDR1 LNHNV, CDR2 YYDKDF (reference sequence). The CDR3 length is 13 residues. The ends were cut back, 3 bases at V and 13 bases at J, with 16 bases in the middle. CDR3: CATSSSSGTPQHF. The CDR3 DNA follows: TGTGCCACCAGCAGCTCCTCCGGGACTCCACAGCATTTT.

The chain is built from TRBV20-1 and TRBJ2-3; no definite D call. Trimming cost V 1 base and J 0 bases, with 11 bases left between them. The CDR3 loop spans 15 amino acids. CDR1 and CDR2 from the germline V gene are DFQATT and SNEGSKA (reference sequence). The CDR3 reads CSARGPTFSTDTQYF. CDR3 DNA: TGCAGTGCTAGAGGGCCCACTTTTAGCACAGATACGCAGTATTTT.

The chain has TRBV4-3 and TRBJ2-5; D is unresolved. This CDR3 has 15 amino acids. CDR1 and CDR2 (germline): LGHNA, YSLEER. Trimming left V 0 bases short and J 1 base short, with 9 bases between. CDR3 in amino acids: CASSQDFGSQETQYF. The DNA for the CDR3 is TGCGCCAGCAGCCAAGATTTTGGCAGCCAAGAGACCCAGTACTTC.

V is TRBV6-2 or TRBV6-3 and J is TRBJ1-5; D is ambiguous. Germline-derived CDR1 and CDR2 are MNHEY and SVGEGT. CDR3 length: 12 amino acids. Trimming removed 6 bases from V and 7 bases from J, with 10 bases in between. CDR3 residues: CASRNGSQPQHF. As DNA, the CDR3 is TGTGCCAGCAGGAACGGGAGCCAGCCCCAGCATTTT.

This clonotype has a count of ten or more. The chain recombines TRBV14 with TRBJ1-6, with D unclear. CDR3 length equals 14 residues. V lost 1 base, J lost 10 bases, and 11 bases lay in between. CDR1 is SGHDN, CDR2 FVKESK, per germline. The CDR3 bases are TGTGCCAGCAGCCAAGGAAGGGAGTACTCACCCCTCCACTTT. This sequence encodes CASSQGREYSPLHF.

The chain carries TRBV30 and TRBJ2-7, with 8 bases that match TRBD2. V trimming: 0 bases; J trimming: 2 bases; junction bases outside the gene matches: 3. This CDR3 is 14 amino acids long. Germline V gives CDR1 GTSNPN, CDR2 SVGIG (reference sequence). As DNA, the CDR3 is TGTGCCTGGAGTGTACGGGGGGGGACCTACGAGCAGTACTTC. Encoded protein: CAWSVRGGTYEQYF.

CDR3 in DNA: TGTGCCAGCGGTTTGGATCAGGAAAAACTGTTTTTT. It translates to CASGLDQEKLFF. This rearrangement joins TRBV7-9 to TRBJ1-4; D not certain. This CDR3 region has 12 residues. The germline V gene has CDR1 SEHNR and CDR2 FQNEAQ (reference sequence). Trimming left V 8 bases short and J 8 bases short, with 12 bases between.

The chain is built from TRBV6-5 and TRBJ2-2, with TRBD1 matching 11 bases. CDR3 length: 15 amino acids. Germline V lookup: CDR1 MNHEY, CDR2 SVGAGI. The V gene end was trimmed by 2 bases and the J gene end by 7 bases; junction bases not matched to a gene: 3. The CDR3 DNA is TGTGCCAGCAGTTACGGACAGGGGGCGGTCGGGGAGCTGTTTTTT. Its translation: CASSYGQGAVGELFF.

The J gene is TRBJ2-2, the V gene TRBV28, with D perhaps assigned TRBD1 or TRBD2 (5 bases each). CDR1 is MDHEN, CDR2 SYDVKM, per germline. With 7 bases removed from V and 6 bases from J, the gap between germline ends came to 9 bases. The CDR3 runs 12 residues. The CDR3, as DNA: TGTGCCAGCACCCTGGGGGCCGGGGAGCTGTTTTTT. It yields the protein CASTLGAGELFF.

CDR3 protein: CASRAGRGGTEAFF. Here the CDR3 DNA reads TGTGCCAGCAGAGCAGGCAGGGGAGGGACTGAAGCTTTCTTT. The chain uses TRBV6-1 and TRBJ1-1; perhaps TRBD1 as D (6 bases). Germline lookup yields CDR1 MNHNS and CDR2 SASEGT. V lost 6 bases to trimming and J lost 5 bases, with 16 bases between them. The CDR3 length is 14 residues.

A few counts support this clonotype. V gene TRBV10-3 combines with J gene TRBJ1-6; D may be TRBD1 (5 bases). This CDR3 comprises 13 residues. The V end lost 11 bases, the J end lost 9 bases, and 17 bases lay between the germline ends. Germline lookup yields CDR1 ENHRY and CDR2 SYGVKD. The CDR3 sequence is CAGGDSLSSPLHF. CDR3 coding DNA: TGTGCCGGCGGGGACTCCCTGAGTTCACCCCTCCACTTT.

J is TRBJ1-2 and V is TRBV6-5; 11 positions match TRBD1. CDR1 is MNHEY, CDR2 SVGAGI, per germline. This CDR3 comprises 17 residues. Germline trimming cut 0 bases from V and 7 bases from J; bases unmatched to any gene: 10. Written as DNA, the CDR3 is TGTGCCAGCAGTTACTCTGGACAGGGGGCCCCCGGGGGTGGCTACACCTTC. Translating gives CASSYSGQGAPGGGYTF.

This clonotype appeared a few times. The gene calls are TRBV6-1 and TRBJ1-4; tentatively, D is TRBD1 (5 bases). Germline CDR1 MNHNS, CDR2 SASEGT. This CDR3 is 14 amino acids long. V was shortened by 6 bases and J by 8 bases, with 16 bases between the two germline ends. The CDR3 region is CASRHETEPEKLFF. DNA of the CDR3: TGTGCCAGCAGACATGAGACAGAACCCGAAAAACTGTTTTTT.

The V call is TRBV7-2, the J call TRBJ2-2; 8 nucleotides match TRBD1. This CDR3 comprises 16 residues. V shed 6 bases and J 1 base; nucleotides not matched to a gene: 7. Germline assignment: CDR1 SGHTA and CDR2 FQGNSA. Here the CDR3 DNA reads TGTGCCAGCAGATATACCGGGACAGGGAACACCGGGGAGCTGTTTTTT. Translating it yields CASRYTGTGNTGELFF.

The rearrangement uses TRBV5-1 and TRBJ2-3; TRBD2 is a possible D gene (6 bases). The germline V and J ends were trimmed by 3 bases and 2 bases, with 10 bases remaining between them. The CDR3 extends over 14 amino acids. Germline V lookup: CDR1 SGHRS, CDR2 YFSETQ. Here the CDR3 DNA reads TGCGCCAGCAGCTCCGGACTAAACACAGATACGCAGTATTTT. It translates to CASSSGLNTDTQYF.

As DNA, the CDR3 is TGTGCCAGCAGCTCAGGGGACTATAACACAGATACGCAGTATTTT. Its translation is CASSSGDYNTDTQYF. The rearrangement joins TRBV7-2 to TRBJ2-3; perhaps TRBD2 as D (7 bases). The germline CDR1 and CDR2 sequences are SGHTA and FQGNSA. V shed 4 bases and J shed 2 bases, with 13 bases lying between them. The CDR3 sequence is 15 residues long.

This clonotype was counted only a few times. The genes are TRBV10-3 and TRBJ1-1; D remains ambiguous. Germline V gene sequence: CDR1 ENHRY, CDR2 SYGVKD. This CDR3 has 15 amino acids. With 2 bases removed from V and 1 base from J, the gap between germline ends came to 11 bases. CDR3 in amino acids: CAISEQIYKNTEAFF. CDR3 bases: TGTGCCATCAGTGAGCAAATCTACAAGAACACTGAAGCTTTCTTT.

J is TRBJ2-1 and V is TRBV10-3; 10 nucleotides agree with TRBD1. CDR1 and CDR2 (germline): ENHRY, SYGVKD. Losses at the gene ends were 6 bases for V and 6 bases for J; bases not matched to a gene: 8. The CDR3 consists of 15 residues. The CDR3: CAISRQGAGANEQFF. DNA of the CDR3: TGTGCCATCAGCCGACAGGGGGCCGGAGCCAATGAGCAGTTCTTC.

This clonotype was found a few times. Here the CDR3 DNA reads TGTGCCAGCAGTTTAGTAGGTCAGAAGCAGTTCTTC. Its protein product is CASSLVGQKQFF. This chain connects TRBV28 to TRBJ2-1, with D unclear. CDR1 MDHEN and CDR2 SYDVKM come from the germline V gene. The CDR3 extends over 12 amino acids. The germline V and J ends were trimmed by 2 bases and 11 bases, with 10 bases remaining between them.

The chain uses TRBV4-3 and TRBJ2-7, with 9 bases matching TRBD1. The CDR3 totals 15 residues. Germline loops: CDR1 LGHNA, CDR2 YSLEER. V dropped 4 bases and J dropped 4; count of bases not matched to a gene: 8. This CDR3 reads CASSLGTGTKYEQYF. The DNA of the CDR3 is TGCGCCAGCAGCCTAGGGACAGGGACCAAATACGAGCAGTACTTC.

The gene calls are TRBV5-4 and TRBJ2-5, with 7 bases lining up with TRBD1. CDR3 length: 16 residues. The ends lost 0 bases at V and 3 bases at J; junction bases unmatched: 8. Germline V gene sequence: CDR1 SGHNT, CDR2 YYREEE (reference sequence). The CDR3 DNA sequence: TGTGCCAGCAGCTTGGTCCTAGGGGGCCGGAAAGAGACCCAGTACTTC. Amino acids: CASSLVLGGRKETQYF. Variable domain in full (rest from reference TRBV5-4 and TRBJ2-5): ETGVTQSPTHLIKTRGQQVTLRCSSQSGHNTVSWYQQALGQGPQFIFQYYREEENGRGNFPPRFSGLQFPNYSSELNVNALELDDSALYLCASSLVLGGRKETQYFGPGTRLLVL.

The chain joins TRBV19 to TRBJ2-1; D remains ambiguous. CDR3 length: 15 residues. The germline V and J ends were trimmed by 6 bases and 2 bases, with 14 bases remaining between them. CDR1 is LNHDA and CDR2 is SQIVND in the germline V gene (reference sequence). This CDR3 is CASRGNRNTYNEQFF. The CDR3 DNA is TGTGCCAGTAGAGGGAATCGTAATACCTACAATGAGCAGTTCTTC.

The rearrangement links TRBV5-6 to TRBJ2-3; D gene ambiguous. CDR1 SGHDT and CDR2 YYEEEE come from the germline V gene. Between the trimmed V and J ends, which lost 2 bases and 0 bases, there was a span of 10 bases. The CDR3 consists of 15 residues. The CDR3 spells CASSFPVPSTDTQYF. The CDR3 bases are TGTGCCAGCAGCTTCCCGGTACCTAGCACAGATACGCAGTATTTT.

The chain combines TRBV12-5 with TRBJ2-3; D gene ambiguous. V was cut by 8 bases and J by 0 bases, with 12 bases left in between. CDR3 length equals 14 residues. The V gene's germline CDR1 is LGHNT and CDR2 FRNRAP. The CDR3 loop reads CASKGRLSTDTQYF. CDR3 nucleotides: TGTGCTAGTAAAGGTCGACTTAGCACAGATACGCAGTATTTT.

The J gene is TRBJ1-5, the V gene TRBV11-2; TRBD1 matches 8 bases. CDR1 is SGHAT and CDR2 is FQNNGV in the germline V gene. The length of the CDR3 is 15 residues. J was trimmed by 6 bases and V by 1 base; bases with no gene match: 5. CDR3: CASSLGGTGGQPQHF. CDR3 bases: TGTGCCAGCAGCTTAGGCGGGACAGGAGGTCAGCCCCAGCATTTT.

This clonotype came up a few times. This chain links TRBV12-3 or TRBV12-4 with TRBJ1-1; D remains unclear. This CDR3 region has 13 residues. With 1 base removed from V and 7 bases from J, the gap between germline ends came to 10 bases. The chain's CDR3 is CASSLEGDFEAFF. DNA of the CDR3: TGTGCCAGCAGTTTAGAGGGAGATTTTGAAGCTTTCTTT.